These T cell receptor beta chains were read from a single sample in a study of control samples from healthy donors and cancer patients. Sequencing was performed with immunoSEQ multiplex PCR; in TCRdb, only in-frame clones are kept and a portion is missing. This sample yields some 130,000 clones, of which about nine tenths are seen a single time; more than 2% belongs to the top ten. Sequenced material: blood. These TCRs come from a man between 18 and 29 years old in good health. Each CDR3 is given with its conserved first and last residue. Fields, in order: clone size, J gene, V gene, D gene, CDR3 DNA, CDR3 protein. D genes are given only for firm matches. Some rows have no size entry. The others give once, few or many, or a class for an expanded clone.

.	TRBJ2-5	TRBV6-5	TRBD1	TGTGCCAGCAGACGACAGGGAAGAGGTCAAGAGACCCAGTACTTC	CASRRQGRGQETQYF
.	TRBJ2-7	TRBV15	.	TGTGCCACCAGCAGGGGAAGCTCCTACGAGCAGTACTTC	CATSRGSSYEQYF
.	TRBJ1-2	TRBV7-3	TRBD1	TGTGCCAGCAGCCCGCAGGGGGGAAATGGCTACACCTTC	CASSPQGGNGYTF
.	TRBJ2-5	TRBV30	TRBD1	TGTGCCTGGAGTTTGGGGGACAGCATACGGGAGACCCAGTACTTC	CAWSLGDSIRETQYF
.	TRBJ2-1	TRBV6-4	TRBD2	TGTGCCAGCAGAACGACTAGCGGGGACCCCAATGAGCAGTTCTTC	CASRTTSGDPNEQFF
.	TRBJ2-5	TRBV3-1/TRBV3-2	.	TGTGCCAGCAGCCAAGATGGCCGATCTCAAGAGACCCAGTACTTC	CASSQDGRSQETQYF
.	TRBJ1-1	TRBV5-4	.	TGTGCCAGCAGCTACCAGAACACTGAAGCTTTCTTT	CASSYQNTEAFF
.	TRBJ1-1	TRBV15	.	TGTGCCACCAGCAGGGCCCTCGGCACTGAAGCTTTCTTT	CATSRALGTEAFF
.	TRBJ1-4	TRBV27	TRBD1	TGTGCCAGCCGGGACAGCGGAGCTGAAAAACTGTTTTTT	CASRDSGAEKLFF
.	TRBJ2-7	TRBV4-2	TRBD1	TGTGCCAGCAGCCAAGGAACAGGGGGCAAGGAGCAGTACTTC	CASSQGTGGKEQYF
.	TRBJ2-3	TRBV12-3/TRBV12-4	.	TGTGCCAGCAGTCCTCTTAGAGGGGATACGCAGTATTTT	CASSPLRGDTQYF
.	TRBJ2-1	TRBV5-1	TRBD2	TGCGCCAGCAGCTTGGTCCCTAGCGGGGGGACTACCTACAATGAGCAGTTCTTC	CASSLVPSGGTTYNEQFF
.	TRBJ2-2	TRBV7-3	.	TGTGCCAGCAGCACGTACACCGGGGAGCTGTTTTTT	CASSTYTGELFF
.	TRBJ1-5	TRBV6-5	.	TGTGCCAGCAGGCAGGGAATCAATCAGCCCCAGCATTTT	CASRQGINQPQHF
once	TRBJ1-4	TRBV5-1	.	TGCGCCAGCAGCTCAACAGGGACAACTAATGAAAAACTGTTTTTT	CASSSTGTTNEKLFF
.	TRBJ1-6	TRBV30	TRBD1	TGTGCCTGGGGCGGGACAGGGGTGAATTCACCCCTCCACTTT	CAWGGTGVNSPLHF
.	TRBJ2-3	TRBV24-1	TRBD2	TGTGCCACCAGTGATTTGGGACGGACTAGCAAGGGGGATGGGGATACGCAGTATTTT	CATSDLGRTSKGDGDTQYF
.	TRBJ1-2	TRBV19	TRBD1	TGTGCCAGTAGTACCCGACAGGGCGGCTACACCTTC	CASSTRQGGYTF
few	TRBJ2-1	TRBV27	TRBD2	TGTGCCAGCAGTTTACTCCCTTCCCTAGCGGCCTACTCCTACAATGAGCAGTTCTTC	CASSLLPSLAAYSYNEQFF
few	TRBJ1-6	TRBV19	TRBD1	TGTGCCAGTAGTGCTCCGGGACAGTATAATTCACCCCTCCACTTT	CASSAPGQYNSPLHF
.	TRBJ2-1	TRBV7-2	.	TGTGCCAGCAGCTTAGCAGGAGAGGTCTACAATGAGCAGTTCTTC	CASSLAGEVYNEQFF
.	TRBJ2-1	TRBV30	.	TGTGCCTGGAGCCGGACGGACTACAATGAGCAGTTCTTC	CAWSRTDYNEQFF
.	TRBJ2-3	TRBV30	.	TGTGCCTGGAGTGTACGGTCAGATACGCAGTATTTT	CAWSVRSDTQYF